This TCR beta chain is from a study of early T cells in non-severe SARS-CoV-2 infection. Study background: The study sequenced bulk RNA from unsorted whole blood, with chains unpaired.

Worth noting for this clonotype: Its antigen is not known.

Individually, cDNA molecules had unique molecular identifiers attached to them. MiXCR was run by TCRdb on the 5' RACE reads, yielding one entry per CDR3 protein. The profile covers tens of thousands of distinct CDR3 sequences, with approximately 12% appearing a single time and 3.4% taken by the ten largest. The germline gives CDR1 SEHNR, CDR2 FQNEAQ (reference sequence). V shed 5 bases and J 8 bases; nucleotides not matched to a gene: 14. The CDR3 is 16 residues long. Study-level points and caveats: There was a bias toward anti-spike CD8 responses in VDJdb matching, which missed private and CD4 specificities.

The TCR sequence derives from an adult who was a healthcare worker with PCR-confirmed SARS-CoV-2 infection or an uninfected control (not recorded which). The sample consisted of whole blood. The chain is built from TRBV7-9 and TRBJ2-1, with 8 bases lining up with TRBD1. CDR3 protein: CASSGGSSGTGDEQFF. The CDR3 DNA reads TGTGCCAGCAGCGGGGGATCCTCCGGGACAGGCGATGAGCAGTTCTTC.